A single sample gave rise to the 15 T cell receptor beta chains below, sequenced in a study of T cell changes during pregnancy in multiple sclerosis. Sequencing used immunoSEQ multiplex PCR; TCRdb keeps in-frame clones, though not all of them. The top ten hold around 2.6% of the sample, which has tens of thousands of clones, around 93% seen once. The sample was CD8+ T cells from peripheral blood mononuclear cells, taken in the second trimester of pregnancy. The source is a female donor with multiple sclerosis, enrolled in a pregnancy study.

The chain employs TRBV25-1 and TRBJ2-7; a weak D match, TRBD1 (6 bases). CDR3 size: 11 residues. Germline CDR1 reads MGHDK; CDR2 reads SYGVNS. V lost 4 bases and J 6 bases, leaving 7 bases between the germline ends. This CDR3 reads CASSVTGEQYF. For the CDR3, the DNA is TGTGCCAGCAGTGTGACAGGCGAGCAGTACTTC.

This chain uses TRBV19 with TRBJ1-4; D is possibly TRBD1 (5 bases). Trimming pared 10 bases from V and 0 bases from J, leaving 15 bases between. Germline V CDR1 and CDR2: LNHDA, SQIVND (reference sequence). There are 15 residues in the CDR3. In DNA, the CDR3 is TGTGCCACAGGGCCTTGGAGGGCAACTAATGAAAAACTGTTTTTT. It is translated as CATGPWRATNEKLFF.

This chain links TRBV6-1 with TRBJ2-1; tentative D call: TRBD1 (5 bases). CDR1 MNHNS and CDR2 SASEGT come from the germline V gene. This CDR3 has 11 amino acids. Between the trimmed V and J ends, which lost 6 bases and 5 bases, there was a span of 5 bases. CDR3 nucleotide sequence: TGTGCCAGCAGCAGGGACAATGAGCAGTTCTTC. It translates to CASSRDNEQFF.

This clone was observed a single time. One junction end does not reproduce the germline sequence, and a read error may be involved. V is TRBV7-9 and J is TRBJ2-2; D possibly corresponds to TRBD2 (6 bases). The length of the CDR3 is 16 residues. Germline lookup yields CDR1 SEHNR and CDR2 FQNEAQ (reference sequence). CDR3 region: CASRLGSSRGGGELFF. Here the CDR3 DNA reads TGTGCCAGCAGATTAGGCAGTTCGCGGGGCGGCGGGGAGCTGTTTTTT.

V usage is TRBV6-1 and J usage is TRBJ2-3; D is undetermined. The germline V gene encodes CDR1 MNHNS and CDR2 SASEGT. The CDR3 is 12 amino acids. Trimming removed 8 bases from V and 7 bases from J, with 13 bases in between. The DNA of the CDR3 is TGTGCCAGCCTTTCCCTAGAAAATACGCAGTATTTT. Its translation is CASLSLENTQYF.

V and J are TRBV7-8 and TRBJ2-3; 8 nucleotides line up with TRBD2. The V and J ends lost 3 bases and 5 bases, in that order; junction bases with no gene match: 4. The CDR3 sequence is 14 residues long. Looked up from germline, CDR1 is SGHVS and CDR2 is FQNEAQ. CDR3 DNA sequence: TGTGCCAGCAGCTTCCCTCTAGCGGGAGATACGCAGTATTTT. Its translation is CASSFPLAGDTQYF.

This clone appeared a single time. This chain connects TRBV10-3 to TRBJ2-3, with TRBD2 as a possible D gene (6 bases). This CDR3 is 15 amino acids long. V gave up 4 bases and J gave up 2 bases, with 13 bases separating them. The germline V gene has CDR1 ENHRY and CDR2 SYGVKD. The CDR3 here is CAISGTGDDTDTQYF. The DNA of the CDR3 is TGTGCCATCAGTGGTACGGGGGACGACACAGATACGCAGTATTTT.

The rearrangement uses TRBV5-6 and TRBJ1-1, with TRBD1 as a possible D gene (5 bases). The CDR3 is 12 residues long. Germline loops: CDR1 SGHDT, CDR2 YYEEEE. Trimming shortened V by 3 bases and J by 3 bases, and 6 bases separated the two germline ends. This CDR3 is CASSWGDTEAFF. CDR3 nucleotide sequence: TGTGCCAGCAGCTGGGGGGACACTGAAGCTTTCTTT.

This clone came up a few times. The rearrangement uses TRBV27 and TRBJ1-1; TRBD1 might be the D (6 bases). The V end lost 1 base, the J end lost 10 bases, and 25 bases lay between the germline ends. Germline-derived CDR1 and CDR2 are MNHEY and SMNVEV (reference sequence). The CDR3 loop spans 17 amino acids. CDR3 sequence reads: CASSLWASGQLNVVAFF. The CDR3 DNA sequence: TGTGCCAGCAGTTTATGGGCCTCCGGACAGCTTAACGTGGTAGCTTTCTTT.

This rearrangement joins TRBV6-1 to TRBJ1-5, with D possibly TRBD1 on 6 matching bases. The CDR3 covers 16 residues. Germline CDR1 reads MNHNS; CDR2 reads SASEGT. Deletions cut 1 base from V and 3 bases from J, with 13 bases between. CDR3 nucleotide sequence: TGTGCCAGCAGTGAAGTACAGGGATGGGCCAATCAGCCCCAGCATTTT. Protein sequence: CASSEVQGWANQPQHF.

This sequence joins TRBV6-1 and TRBJ2-1, with a weak D call TRBD2 (5 bases). Trimming removed 7 bases from V and 5 bases from J, with 9 bases in between. Germline V gene data show CDR1 as MNHNS and CDR2 as SASEGT. This CDR3 spans 12 amino acids. The DNA of the CDR3 is TGTGCCAGCACTCTCGGGGACAATGAGCAGTTCTTC. It is translated as CASTLGDNEQFF.

The chain employs TRBV7-3 and TRBJ2-3; D uncertain. The ends were cut back, 3 bases at V and 5 bases at J, with 3 bases in the middle. This CDR3 has 11 residues. Looked up from germline, CDR1 is SGHTA and CDR2 is FQGTGA. The CDR3 loop reads CASSFGDTQYF. In DNA, the CDR3 is TGTGCCAGCAGCTTCGGAGATACGCAGTATTTT. Full variable domain (missing parts from reference TRBV7-3 and TRBJ2-3): GAGVSQTPSNKVTEKGKYVELRCDPISGHTALYWYRQSLGQGPEFLIYFQGTGAADDSGLPNDRFFAVRPEGSVSTLKIQRTERGDSAVYLCASSFGDTQYFGPGTRLTVL.

The CDR3 is CASSLLAGQGYEQYF. The CDR3, as DNA: TGTGCCAGCAGCTTGCTGGCGGGACAGGGGTACGAGCAGTACTTC. This sequence joins TRBV11-2 and TRBJ2-7, with 10 bases identical to TRBD1. The CDR3 is made up of 15 amino acids. V gave up 3 bases and J gave up 4 bases; unmatched junction bases: 6. The V gene's germline CDR1 is SGHAT and CDR2 FQNNGV.

This clone was counted a single time. The rearrangement joins TRBV14 to TRBJ2-1; perhaps TRBD1 as D (7 bases). V was shortened by 6 bases and J by 4 bases, with 16 bases between the two germline ends. CDR3 length: 15 amino acids. The germline V gene encodes CDR1 SGHDN and CDR2 FVKESK. The CDR3 DNA follows: TGTGCCAGCAGTCCAGGGGGGCCGTTATACAATGAGCAGTTCTTC. It translates to CASSPGGPLYNEQFF.

The chain couples TRBV6-1 to TRBJ2-3, with 11 positions matching TRBD2. The CDR3 covers 16 residues. Germline CDR1 and CDR2: MNHNS and SASEGT. J was trimmed by 2 bases and V by 3 bases; bases with no gene match: 4. CDR3 in DNA: TGTGCCAGCAGTGACCGGACTAGCGGGTACACAGATACGCAGTATTTT. Translating gives CASSDRTSGYTDTQYF.